The next 5 T cell receptor beta chains were all read from a single sample in a study of T-cell reconstitution after alpha-beta-depleted transplantation in children. Unique molecular identifiers featured in how the TCRbeta library was prepared. One entry per CDR3 protein results from TCRdb running MiXCR on the PCR reads. The table shows a few hundred thousand distinct CDR3 sequences, with approximately 10% occurring only once. Source: PBMCs from the stem cell graft donor, taken from the stem cell graft. These receptor sequences come from a human donor who donated a stem cell graft to a child with acute lymphoblastic leukemia.

The chain links TRBV27 to TRBJ1-2; 7 positions agree with TRBD1. In germline, CDR1 is MNHEY, CDR2 SMNVEV (reference sequence). Germline trimming cut 3 bases from V and 3 bases from J; bases unmatched to any gene: 10. This CDR3 spans 16 amino acids. CDR3 DNA sequence: TGTGCCAGCAGTTTCTCCGGGACAGAGGACTACTATGGCTACACCTTC. It translates to CASSFSGTEDYYGYTF.

This clonotype was recorded a few times. The V and J genes are TRBV5-5 and TRBJ2-2; no definite D call. Germline values: CDR1 SGHKS, CDR2 YYEKEE (reference sequence). Trimming stripped 2 bases from V and 2 bases from J, with 13 bases between. This CDR3 has 16 amino acids. CDR3 region: CASSFPEHLNTGELFF. The CDR3 nucleotides read TGTGCCAGCAGCTTCCCAGAACATCTTAACACCGGGGAGCTGTTTTTT.

This chain's CDR3 is CSGGRRLAGAETQYF. CDR3 coding DNA: TGCAGCGGAGGAAGAAGACTAGCGGGAGCGGAGACCCAGTACTTC. The rearrangement links TRBV29-1 to TRBJ2-5, with 12 bases fitting TRBD2. The V gene's germline CDR1 is SQVTM and CDR2 ANQGSEA. This CDR3 has 15 amino acids. V lost 7 bases, J lost 5 bases, and 11 bases stayed unmatched.

This clonotype was found many times. This chain uses TRBV5-1 with TRBJ2-5; possible D gene TRBD2, 6 bases. The CDR3 consists of 15 residues. Trimming shortened V by 0 bases and J by 4 bases, and 13 bases separated the two germline ends. Looked up from germline, CDR1 is SGHRS and CDR2 is YFSETQ. The CDR3 DNA sequence: TGCGCCAGCAGCTTGGGCACAGCGGGCAGAGAGACCCAGTACTTC. Translated, it gives CASSLGTAGRETQYF.

The chain uses TRBV12-3 or TRBV12-4 and TRBJ2-1, with D uncertain. V was shortened by 6 bases and J by 6 bases, with 9 bases between the two germline ends. The length of the CDR3 is 12 residues. Here the CDR3 DNA reads TGTGCCAGCAGCAAACACGGCAATGAGCAGTTCTTC. It is translated as CASSKHGNEQFF.